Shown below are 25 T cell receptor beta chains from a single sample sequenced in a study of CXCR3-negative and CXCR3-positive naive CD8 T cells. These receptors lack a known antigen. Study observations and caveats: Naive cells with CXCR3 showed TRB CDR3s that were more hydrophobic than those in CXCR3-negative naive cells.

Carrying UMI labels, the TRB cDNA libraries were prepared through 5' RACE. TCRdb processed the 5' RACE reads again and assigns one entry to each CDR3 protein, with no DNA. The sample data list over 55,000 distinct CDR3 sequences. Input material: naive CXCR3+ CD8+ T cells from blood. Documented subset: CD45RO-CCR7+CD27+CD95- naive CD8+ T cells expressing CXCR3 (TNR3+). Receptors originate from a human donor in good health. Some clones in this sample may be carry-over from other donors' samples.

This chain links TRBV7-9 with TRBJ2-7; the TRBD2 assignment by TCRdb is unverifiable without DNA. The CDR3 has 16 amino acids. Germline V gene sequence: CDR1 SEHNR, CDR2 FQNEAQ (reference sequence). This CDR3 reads CASSSSGTPLLDEQYF.

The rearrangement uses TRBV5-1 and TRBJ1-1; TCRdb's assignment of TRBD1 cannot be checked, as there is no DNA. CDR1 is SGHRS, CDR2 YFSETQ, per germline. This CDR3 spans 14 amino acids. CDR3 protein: CASSPYWGANEAFF.

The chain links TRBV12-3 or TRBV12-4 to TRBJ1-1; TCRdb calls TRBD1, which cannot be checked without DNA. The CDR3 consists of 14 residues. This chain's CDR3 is CASSLPGGATEAFF.

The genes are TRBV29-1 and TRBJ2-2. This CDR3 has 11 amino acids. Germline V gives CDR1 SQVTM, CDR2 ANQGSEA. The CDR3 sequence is CSVVGLGELFF.

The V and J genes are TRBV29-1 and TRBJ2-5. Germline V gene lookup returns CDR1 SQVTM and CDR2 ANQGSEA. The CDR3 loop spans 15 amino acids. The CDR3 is CSAQGGHLYQETQYF.

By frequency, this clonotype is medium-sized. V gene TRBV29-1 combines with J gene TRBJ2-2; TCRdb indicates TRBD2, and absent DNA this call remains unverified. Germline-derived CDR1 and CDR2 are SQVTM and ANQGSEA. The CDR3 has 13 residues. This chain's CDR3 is CSVSRAQAGELFF.

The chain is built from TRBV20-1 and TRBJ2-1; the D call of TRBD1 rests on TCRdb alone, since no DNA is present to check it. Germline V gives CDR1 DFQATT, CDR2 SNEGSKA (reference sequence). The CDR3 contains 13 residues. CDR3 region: CSASAGAYNEQFF.

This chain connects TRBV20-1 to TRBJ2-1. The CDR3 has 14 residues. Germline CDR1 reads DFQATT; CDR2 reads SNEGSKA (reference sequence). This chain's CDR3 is CSAFDRSSYNEQFF.

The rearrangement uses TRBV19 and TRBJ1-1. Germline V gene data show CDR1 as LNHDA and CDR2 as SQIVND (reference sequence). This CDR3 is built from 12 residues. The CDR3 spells CASSGRNTEAFF.

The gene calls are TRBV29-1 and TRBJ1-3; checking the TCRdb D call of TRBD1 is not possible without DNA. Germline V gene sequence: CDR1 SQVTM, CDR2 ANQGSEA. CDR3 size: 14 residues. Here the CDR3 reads CSVKGRGSGNTIYF. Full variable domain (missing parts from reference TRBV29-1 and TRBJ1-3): SAVISQKPSRDICQRGTSLTIQCQVDSQVTMMFWYRQQPGQSLTLIATANQGSEATYESGFVIDKFPISRPNLTFSTLTVSNMSPEDSSIYLCSVKGRGSGNTIYFGEGSWLTVV.

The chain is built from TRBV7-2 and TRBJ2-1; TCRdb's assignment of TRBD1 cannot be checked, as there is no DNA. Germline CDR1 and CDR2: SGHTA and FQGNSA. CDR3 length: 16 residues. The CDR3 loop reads CASSLRDSQGGNEQFF.

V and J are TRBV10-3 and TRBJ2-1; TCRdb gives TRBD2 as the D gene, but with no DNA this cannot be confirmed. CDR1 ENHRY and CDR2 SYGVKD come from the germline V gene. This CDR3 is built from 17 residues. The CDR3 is CAISLNSGGRSYNEQFF.

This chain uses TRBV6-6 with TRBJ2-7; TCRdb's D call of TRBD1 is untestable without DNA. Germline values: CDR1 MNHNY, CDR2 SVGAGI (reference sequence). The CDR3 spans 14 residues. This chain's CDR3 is CASSYWDRWYEQYF.

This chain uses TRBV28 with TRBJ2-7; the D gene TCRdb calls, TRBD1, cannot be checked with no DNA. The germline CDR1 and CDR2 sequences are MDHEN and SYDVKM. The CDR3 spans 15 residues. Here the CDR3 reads CASSLLTGGDYEQYF.

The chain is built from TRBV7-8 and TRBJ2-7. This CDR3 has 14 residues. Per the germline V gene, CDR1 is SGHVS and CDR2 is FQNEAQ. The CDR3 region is CASSSREVTYEQYF. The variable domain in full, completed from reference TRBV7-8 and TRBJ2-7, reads GAGVSQSPRYKVAKRGQDVALRCDPISGHVSLFWYQQALGQGPEFLTYFQNEAQLDKSGLPSDRFFAERPEGSVSTLKIQRTQQEDSAVYLCASSSREVTYEQYFGPGTRLTVT.

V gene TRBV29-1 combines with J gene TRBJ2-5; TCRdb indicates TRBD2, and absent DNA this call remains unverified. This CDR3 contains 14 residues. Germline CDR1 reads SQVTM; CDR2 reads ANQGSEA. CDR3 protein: CSVVASGGLETQYF.

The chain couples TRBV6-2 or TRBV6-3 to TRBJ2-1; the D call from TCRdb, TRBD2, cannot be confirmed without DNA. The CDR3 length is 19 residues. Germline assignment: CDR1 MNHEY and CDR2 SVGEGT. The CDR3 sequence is CASSYSFAAGEPSYNEQFF.

CDR3 region: CAISEFKGTDTQYF. J is TRBJ2-3 and V is TRBV10-3. The germline V gene encodes CDR1 ENHRY and CDR2 SYGVKD. This CDR3 comprises 14 residues.

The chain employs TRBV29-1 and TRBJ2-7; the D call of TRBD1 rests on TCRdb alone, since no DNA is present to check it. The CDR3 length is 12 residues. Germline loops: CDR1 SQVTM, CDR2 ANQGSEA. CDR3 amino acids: CSVAPGNYEQYF.

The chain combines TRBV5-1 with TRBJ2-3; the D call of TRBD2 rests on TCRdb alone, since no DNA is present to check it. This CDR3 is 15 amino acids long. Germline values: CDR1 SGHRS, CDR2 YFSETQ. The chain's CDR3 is CASSFSLAVTDTQYF. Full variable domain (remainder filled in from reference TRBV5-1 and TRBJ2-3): KAGVTQTPRYLIKTRGQQVTLSCSPISGHRSVSWYQQTPGQGLQFLFEYFSETQRNKGNFPGRFSGRQFSNSRSEMNVSTLELGDSALYLCASSFSLAVTDTQYFGPGTRLTVL.

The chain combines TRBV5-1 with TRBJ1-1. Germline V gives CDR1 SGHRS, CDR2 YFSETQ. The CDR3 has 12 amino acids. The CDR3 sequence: CASRASGTEAFF.

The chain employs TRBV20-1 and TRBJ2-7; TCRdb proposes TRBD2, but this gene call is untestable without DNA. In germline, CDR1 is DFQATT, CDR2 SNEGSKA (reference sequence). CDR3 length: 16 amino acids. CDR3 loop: CSARDLVGLSSYEQYF.

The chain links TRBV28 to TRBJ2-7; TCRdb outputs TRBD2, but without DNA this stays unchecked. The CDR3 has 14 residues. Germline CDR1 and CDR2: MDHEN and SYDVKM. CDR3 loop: CASSSRASPHEQYF.

This CDR3 reads CASSGSGGYTF. This sequence joins TRBV12-3 or TRBV12-4 and TRBJ1-2. The CDR3 sequence is 11 residues long.

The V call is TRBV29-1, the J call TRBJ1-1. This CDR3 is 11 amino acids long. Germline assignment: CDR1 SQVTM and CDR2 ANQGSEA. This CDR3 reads CSVEVVTEAFF.